This entry lists 19 T cell receptor beta chains sequenced from one sample in a study of T-cell reconstitution after alpha-beta-depleted transplantation in children. TCRbeta library preparation incorporated unique molecular identifiers. MiXCR was run by TCRdb on the PCR reads, yielding one entry per CDR3 protein. There are some 260,000 distinct CDR3 sequences in the sample; around 25% occur only once, and around 4.8% lies in the top ten. The sequencing here drew on PBMCs, mostly from graft donor cells, taken 360 days after TCRalphabeta/CD19-depleted stem cell transplant. These receptors were obtained from a female patient aged 2-10 years who had a stem cell transplant for congenital amegakaryocytic thrombocytopenia, so the T cells may come from the graft donor.

This chain uses TRBV7-6 with TRBJ2-3, with D perhaps being TRBD1 or TRBD2 (5 bases each). Germline assignment: CDR1 SGHVS and CDR2 FNYEAQ. The CDR3 consists of 17 residues. Deletions cut 2 bases from V and 1 base from J, with 16 bases between. The CDR3 is CASSLNAGRGRTDTQYF. CDR3 bases: TGTGCCAGCAGCTTAAACGCTGGTCGGGGCCGCACAGATACGCAGTATTTT.

The gene calls are TRBV7-8 and TRBJ2-3; no clear D gene. Trimming took off 1 base at V and 4 bases at J, with 6 bases between the two ends. This CDR3 has 13 residues. CDR1 is SGHVS and CDR2 is FQNEAQ in the germline V gene. CDR3 sequence reads: CASSLESADTQYF. The CDR3 nucleotides are TGTGCCAGCAGCTTAGAATCAGCAGATACGCAGTATTTT.

This clonotype was recorded at least ten times. The chain recombines TRBV12-3 or TRBV12-4 with TRBJ2-3; D gene uncertain. V was cut by 10 bases and J by 2 bases, with 10 bases left in between. The CDR3 sequence is 12 residues long. The CDR3 bases are TGTGCCACCGGCGGTATCACAGATACGCAGTATTTT. This encodes CATGGITDTQYF.

This chain links TRBV20-1 with TRBJ2-2; no definite D call. V was trimmed by 6 bases and J by 1 base, leaving 18 bases between them. Germline V gives CDR1 DFQATT, CDR2 SNEGSKA (reference sequence). The CDR3 is made up of 16 amino acids. The CDR3 protein is CSATDPYRQNTGELFF. The CDR3 DNA sequence: TGCAGTGCCACAGACCCTTATAGGCAGAACACCGGGGAGCTGTTTTTT.

V is TRBV5-1 and J is TRBJ1-6, with TRBD1 matching over 7 bases. CDR3 size: 14 residues. J was trimmed by 13 bases and V by 4 bases; bases with no gene match: 11. Germline V lookup: CDR1 SGHRS, CDR2 YFSETQ. The DNA for the CDR3 is TGCGCCAGCAGCCCAAGGGACAGCTTCTTCCCCCTCCACTTT. Residues: CASSPRDSFFPLHF. The full variable domain, rest sourced from reference TRBV5-1 and TRBJ1-6, is KAGVTQTPRYLIKTRGQQVTLSCSPISGHRSVSWYQQTPGQGLQFLFEYFSETQRNKGNFPGRFSGRQFSNSRSEMNVSTLELGDSALYLCASSPRDSFFPLHFGNGTRLTVT.

The J gene is TRBJ2-5, the V gene TRBV10-2, with 7 bases aligning to TRBD1. Germline lookup yields CDR1 WSHSY and CDR2 SAAADI. The junction had 4 bases not matched to a gene; V was cut back by 8 bases and J by 4 bases. The CDR3 has 12 residues. CDR3 nucleotide sequence: TGCGCCAGCCGGGACAGTTCAGAGACCCAGTACTTC. Protein sequence: CASRDSSETQYF.

This chain links TRBV5-4 with TRBJ2-5; the match to TRBD1 covers 7 bases. CDR1 is SGHNT and CDR2 is YYREEE in the germline V gene (reference sequence). The CDR3 extends over 17 amino acids. Trimming removed 3 bases from V and 1 base from J; junction bases left unmatched: 12. CDR3 protein: CASSYRQGRMFQETQYF. The CDR3 bases are TGTGCCAGCAGCTACCGACAGGGAAGGATGTTCCAAGAGACCCAGTACTTC.

This chain uses TRBV20-1 with TRBJ2-1, with D possibly being TRBD2 (5 bases). The CDR3 is 16 amino acids. Germline-derived CDR1 and CDR2 are DFQATT and SNEGSKA (reference sequence). V lost 6 bases, J lost 4 bases, and 22 bases lay in between. The CDR3 bases are TGCAGTGCAACCGCCCCCCGGGGTAGGATTTACAATGAGCAGTTCTTC. Amino acids: CSATAPRGRIYNEQFF.

A few counts support this clonotype. The J gene is TRBJ1-3, the V gene TRBV5-1, with TRBD1 as a possible D gene (6 bases). The germline V gene has CDR1 SGHRS and CDR2 YFSETQ. V shed 4 bases and J shed 4 bases, with 15 bases lying between them. The CDR3 is 15 amino acids. The CDR3 sequence is CASSPVAGEGNTIYF. DNA for the CDR3: TGCGCCAGCAGCCCAGTCGCAGGGGAAGGAAACACCATATATTTT.

V is TRBV3-1 and J is TRBJ1-4; 8 bases fit TRBD1. J lost 2 bases, V lost 6 bases, and 8 bases had no gene match. The CDR3 contains 16 residues. The germline V gene has CDR1 LGHDT and CDR2 YNNKEL (reference sequence). The CDR3 sequence is CASSPTGVVTNEKLFF. In nucleotides, the CDR3 is TGTGCCAGCAGTCCGACAGGGGTCGTGACTAATGAAAAACTGTTTTTT.

This chain uses TRBV6-6 with TRBJ1-1, with 8 bases aligning to TRBD1. The CDR3 totals 13 residues. Trimming at V came to 10 bases and at J to 1 base, leaving 5 bases not matched to a gene. The V gene's germline CDR1 is MNHNY and CDR2 SVGAGI (reference sequence). Here the CDR3 DNA reads TGTGCCACTACCGGGACAGGGAACACTGAAGCTTTCTTT. Translating gives CATTGTGNTEAFF.

The chain uses TRBV30 and TRBJ1-2; 11 nucleotides match TRBD1. After removal of 2 bases from V and 5 bases from J, the junction contained 4 bases not matched to a gene. Germline lookup yields CDR1 GTSNPN and CDR2 SVGIG (reference sequence). The CDR3 consists of 14 residues. The CDR3 DNA reads as TGTGCCTGGAGTAACCGGGACAGGGGGTATGGCTACACCTTC. Amino acid sequence: CAWSNRDRGYGYTF. The variable domain in full, with the rest retrieved from reference TRBV30 and TRBJ1-2, is SQTIHQWPATLVQPVGSPLSLECTVEGTSNPNLYWYRQAAGRGLQLLFYSVGIGQISSEVPQNLSASRPQDRQFILSSKKLLLSDSGFYLCAWSNRDRGYGYTFGSGTRLTVV.

Only a few counts were recorded for this clonotype. The J gene is TRBJ2-7, the V gene TRBV12-3 or TRBV12-4; D gene uncertain. CDR3 length: 11 residues. V was pared by 2 bases and J by 5 bases, with 4 bases between. In nucleotides, the CDR3 is TGTGCCAGCAGTTTAACGAACGAGCAGTACTTC. It codes for CASSLTNEQYF.

The chain uses TRBV7-3 and TRBJ1-1; D may be TRBD1 (5 bases). The V and J ends lost 3 bases and 1 base respectively, with 12 bases between them. Germline V gene sequence: CDR1 SGHTA, CDR2 FQGTGA. The CDR3 spans 15 residues. CDR3 in amino acids: CASSFGARGNTEAFF. In DNA form, the CDR3 reads TGTGCCAGCAGCTTTGGGGCTAGGGGGAACACTGAAGCTTTCTTT.

The chain couples TRBV11-2 to TRBJ2-7; D might be TRBD1 or TRBD2, each matching 5 bases. V lost 5 bases, J lost 2 bases, and 16 bases lay in between. Germline V CDR1 and CDR2: SGHAT, FQNNGV. The CDR3 extends over 15 amino acids. CDR3 bases: TGTGCCAGCAGCCCAAACCGGGACCTACCCTACGAGCAGTACTTC. Translation: CASSPNRDLPYEQYF.

This clonotype was detected once. This chain connects TRBV20-1 to TRBJ1-2; 8 nucleotides agree with TRBD1. The V gene's germline CDR1 is DFQATT and CDR2 SNEGSKA (reference sequence). The CDR3 loop spans 14 amino acids. The trim removed 5 bases at V and 7 bases at J, leaving 12 bases unmatched. CDR3 DNA sequence: TGCAGTGCTCTGGAACGGACAGGGACGGGTGGCTACACCTTC. Translated: CSALERTGTGGYTF.

This clonotype occurred many times. The chain uses TRBV10-3 and TRBJ2-7; D remains unclear. The CDR3 consists of 11 residues. The V end lost 3 bases, the J end lost 2 bases, and 2 bases lay between the germline ends. CDR1 ENHRY and CDR2 SYGVKD come from the germline V gene. The CDR3 spells CAISDTYEQYF. In nucleotides, the CDR3 is TGTGCCATCAGTGACACCTACGAGCAGTACTTC.

This clonotype was detected only a few times. The gene calls are TRBV24-1 and TRBJ2-2; 9 nucleotides agree with TRBD1. Per germline, CDR1 KGHDR and CDR2 SFDVKD. The V and J ends lost 3 bases and 6 bases, in that order; junction bases with no gene match: 7. The CDR3 is made up of 16 amino acids. CDR3 sequence reads: CATSDMGQGLAGELFF. CDR3 DNA sequence: TGTGCCACCAGTGATATGGGACAGGGATTGGCCGGGGAGCTGTTTTTT.

This clonotype was counted a few times. J is TRBJ2-5 and V is TRBV10-1; D is ambiguous. This CDR3 is built from 12 residues. V dropped 0 bases and J dropped 7 bases, with 6 bases sitting between them. Germline V gene lookup returns CDR1 WNHNN and CDR2 SYGVQD (reference sequence). The CDR3: CASSESSGTQYF. The CDR3 coding sequence is TGCGCCAGCAGTGAGTCGTCCGGGACCCAGTACTTC.